This TCR beta chain was retrieved from a study of cytomegalovirus exposure and HLA in healthy donors. Findings and limits, study-wide: The classifier, whose performance was assessed in both the original and validation cohorts, reportedly diagnosed cytomegalovirus status with high specificity and sensitivity.

V lost 5 bases, J lost 5 bases, and 16 bases lay in between. This CDR3 comprises 15 residues. Germline-derived CDR1 and CDR2 are SGDLS and YYNGEE. PCR was performed using 60 Vbeta and 13 Jbeta primers. Clones were sequenced by immunoSEQ multiplex PCR, and TCRdb holds only the in-frame ones, with some missing. The data contain some 150,000 clones, approximately 87% of them seen just once; the ten biggest clones take up 4% to 6.5%. As regards this clone: As yet, its antigen is unknown.

The sample consisted of PBMCs. This chain connects TRBV9 to TRBJ1-4; unclear D gene. This sequence originates from a woman in her 30s in good health and CMV-seronegative. The CDR3 DNA is TGTGCCAGCAGTAACCTTGGACTGGAGAATGAAAAACTGTTTTTT. It specifies CASSNLGLENEKLFF.